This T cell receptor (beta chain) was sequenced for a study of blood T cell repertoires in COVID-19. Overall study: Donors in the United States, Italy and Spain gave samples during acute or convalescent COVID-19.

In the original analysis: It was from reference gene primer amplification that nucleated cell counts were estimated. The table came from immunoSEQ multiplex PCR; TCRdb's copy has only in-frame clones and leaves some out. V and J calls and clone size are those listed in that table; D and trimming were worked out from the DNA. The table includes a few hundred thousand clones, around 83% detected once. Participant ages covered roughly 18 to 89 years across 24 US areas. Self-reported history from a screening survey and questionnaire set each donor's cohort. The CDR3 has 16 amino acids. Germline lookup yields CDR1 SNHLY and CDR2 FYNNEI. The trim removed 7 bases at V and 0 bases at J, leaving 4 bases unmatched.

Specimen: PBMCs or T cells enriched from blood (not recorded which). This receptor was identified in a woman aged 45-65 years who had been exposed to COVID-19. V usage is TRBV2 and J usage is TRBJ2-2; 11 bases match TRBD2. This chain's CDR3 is CASKVLAGANTGELFF. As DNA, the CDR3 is TGTGCCAGCAAGGTACTAGCGGGGGCGAACACCGGGGAGCTGTTTTTT.